The 9 T cell receptor beta chains given below trace back to one sample, sequenced in a study of identical twins (dated by TCRdb to the mid-2010s). Library creation used 5' RACE. The sample was run on an Illumina HiSeq 2000. The raw public data were reprocessed by TCRdb itself: fastp quality trimming at Q25, MiXCR clonotype calling, in-frame beta chains only. Every entry covers one CDR3 protein and lists the most common genes and DNA from its rows. This sample has 1.5 million to 2 million distinct CDR3 sequences in its table, and more than 30% of those were observed once. 0.25% to 0.3% of the sample is in the top ten clones. Sequencing was done on a sample of cord blood. These receptors were collected from a newborn girl in good health.

This clonotype was seen ten or more times. The chain has TRBV3-1 and TRBJ2-1; TRBD2 agrees at 12 bases. The CDR3 length is 16 residues. Germline values: CDR1 LGHDT, CDR2 YNNKEL (reference sequence). V was pared by 4 bases and J by 3 bases, with 4 bases of the junction left unmatched. Here the CDR3 reads CASSLRLAGDYNEQFF. The DNA for the CDR3 is TGTGCCAGCAGCCTTCGACTAGCGGGGGACTACAATGAGCAGTTCTTC.

V gene TRBV6-1 combines with J gene TRBJ2-3; either TRBD1 or TRBD2 may fit D (5 bases each). Trimming shortened V by 1 base and J by 4 bases, and 15 bases separated the two germline ends. The CDR3 extends over 16 amino acids. Germline V gene lookup returns CDR1 MNHNS and CDR2 SASEGT. CDR3 amino acids: CASSEDRGARADTQYF. The DNA for the CDR3 is TGTGCCAGCAGTGAAGACAGAGGGGCGAGGGCAGATACGCAGTATTTT.

This clonotype was counted only a few times. V is TRBV4-2 and J is TRBJ2-1; 8 bases align to TRBD1. The DNA matches TRBJ2-7 better at its end, which makes the J call doubtful. The CDR3 has 16 amino acids. Germline assignment: CDR1 LGHNA and CDR2 YNFKEQ. CDR3 region: CASSQARTGSYNEQYF. CDR3 sequence (DNA): TGTGCCAGCAGCCAAGCTAGGACAGGGTCCTACAATGAGCAGTACTTC.

In DNA, the CDR3 is TGCGCCAGCAGTGAGCCAAAGACAGGGAACGAGCAGTACTTC. Its translation: CASSEPKTGNEQYF. This chain connects TRBV10-1 to TRBJ2-7; TRBD1 matches 7 bases. This CDR3 has 14 amino acids. From germline, CDR1 is WNHNN and CDR2 SYGVQD (reference sequence). J lost 5 bases, V lost 2 bases, and 6 bases had no gene match.

This clonotype was recorded many times. The V gene is TRBV10-3, the J gene TRBJ2-3; 7 bases are a match to TRBD1. The V segment lost 4 bases and the J segment 10 bases; nucleotides outside the gene matches: 5. The CDR3 sequence is 12 residues long. In germline, CDR1 is ENHRY, CDR2 SYGVKD. CDR3 protein: CAISGYRGAQYF. In DNA form, the CDR3 reads TGTGCCATCAGTGGATACAGGGGCGCGCAGTATTTT.

This clonotype showed up just a few times. CDR3 loop: CASSAHRDRDNSPLHF. As DNA, the CDR3 is TGTGCCAGCAGCGCCCACCGGGACAGAGATAATTCACCCCTCCACTTT. This chain uses TRBV9 with TRBJ1-6; TRBD1 matches 7 bases. The germline gives CDR1 SGDLS, CDR2 YYNGEE. Trimming took 3 bases from V and 5 from J; bases not matched to a gene: 8. This CDR3 has 16 residues. Full variable domain (remainder filled in from reference TRBV9 and TRBJ1-6): DSGVTQTPKHLITATGQRVTLRCSPRSGDLSVYWYQQSLDQGLQFLIQYYNGEERAKGNILERFSAQQFPDLHSELNLSSLELGDSALYFCASSAHRDRDNSPLHFGNGTRLTVT.

V and J are TRBV12-3 or TRBV12-4 and TRBJ2-7, with a weak D call TRBD1 (6 bases). Trimming left V 4 bases short and J 1 base short, with 11 bases between. CDR3 length equals 14 residues. The CDR3 nucleotides are TGTGCCAGCAGTTCCCAACAGGGTTCCTACGAGCAGTACTTC. Protein: CASSSQQGSYEQYF.

J is TRBJ2-5 and V is TRBV12-3 or TRBV12-4; either TRBD1 or TRBD2 may fit D (6 bases each). The CDR3 runs 16 residues. Trimming shortened V by 5 bases and J by 1 base, and 17 bases separated the two germline ends. CDR3 residues: CASSNGGTIIQETQYF. CDR3 DNA: TGTGCCAGCAGTAACGGCGGGACAATCATCCAAGAGACCCAGTACTTC.

This clonotype has a handful of counts. The genes are TRBV24-1 and TRBJ2-3; D is unresolved. The CDR3 sequence is 15 residues long. V gave up 4 bases and J gave up 4 bases, with 14 bases separating them. CDR1 and CDR2 from the germline V gene are KGHDR and SFDVKD. In nucleotides, the CDR3 is TGTGCCACCAGTGACCGCCCCGGTGGGGCAGATACGCAGTATTTT. Translated: CATSDRPGGADTQYF.